The source of this TCR beta chain is a study of T-cell reconstitution after alpha-beta-depleted transplantation in children. The CDR3 runs to 14 residues. Trimming cost V 5 bases and J 0 bases, with 5 bases left between them. CDR1 is SGHTA, CDR2 FQGNSA, per germline. This clonotype has at least ten counts. Preparation of the TCRbeta library was carried out with unique molecular identifiers. TCRdb processed the PCR reads anew with MiXCR; each CDR3 protein has one entry. Here the sample spans under 140,000 distinct CDR3 sequences, approximately 10% being singletons. Sequencing used PBMCs from the stem cell graft donor, obtained from the stem cell graft. The TCR originated in a human donor who donated a stem cell graft to a child with acute lymphoblastic leukemia. This chain links TRBV7-2 with TRBJ1-6; D is ambiguous. The DNA of the CDR3 is TGTGCCAGCAGCCGGAGCTCCTATAATTCACCCCTCCACTTT. This sequence encodes CASSRSSYNSPLHF.